This T cell receptor beta chain was observed in a study of shared clonotypes between healthy human individuals (dated by TCRdb to 2018 to 2021). Study-wide context: Three men and two women, aged 18 to 49 years, made up the cohort. Libraries were prepared and TCR repertoires were sequenced by different laboratories using diverse techniques, in order to increase sequencing depth and limit assay-specific biases. For each donor, CD4 naive and CD4 memory were each run on three plates, CD8 naive on two plates, and CD8 memory on one plate. The study deeply sequenced blood TCR repertoires of five healthy adults to estimate repertoire size and the extent of clonotype sharing between individuals. Between about 0.85 and 9.5 billion PBMCs per donor were obtained by leukapheresis.

Donors were healthy HIV-negative adults with no recently reported acute infections or vaccinations. Every donor was a Caucasian adult residing in Nashville, Tennessee, USA. CD8 memory samples were composed of magnetically selected CD45RO+ cells combined with CCR7-negative CD45RA+ effector memory (TemRA) cells. After blood collection by leukapheresis, PBMCs were isolated using Ficoll-Histopaque density gradient centrifugation and then cryopreserved in the vapor phase of liquid nitrogen. Analytical flow cytometry was used to check the purity and quantity of each magnetically sorted T cell population. Each sorted fraction had its genomic DNA isolated and then quantified by UV absorbance on a Nanodrop 2000c. Summary of the overall study and its limitations: Roughly 5% of naive CD4, 3.5% of naive CD8, 2.3% of memory CD4, and about 0.4% of memory CD8 clonotypes were shared across several donors. Naive subsets generally had larger estimated clonotype richness than memory subsets did. Sampling was limited to blood, and TCR repertoires in tissue likely differ from TCR repertoires in blood. The genetic and exposure-history diversity represented was limited by the small number of donors. Pairwise subsampling led to the expectation that sequencing depth would affect the degree of clonotype sharing among donors. Compared with non-shared clonotypes, the clonotypes found in all four sorted-subset donors had higher generation probabilities. Incomplete sequencing was indicated by rarefaction of sorted-subset datasets, despite the large sequencing depth.

This clone has a count of ten or more. Its antigen is not yet known. Per-nucleotide qualities are absent, and no much larger clonotype sits a single base away. Including cysteine and phenylalanine, the CDR3 has 14 amino acids. The CDR3 DNA has 42 bases and is translated from base 1. The germline V gene yields MRHNA for CDR1 and SNTAGT for CDR2. Between the V and J ends, shortened by 0 bases and 4 bases respectively, the junction contains 7 bases. Using the deep immunoSEQ assay, multiplex PCR amplified TCR CDR3 regions from genomic DNA. Genomic DNA extracted from each cell subset was distributed evenly over all wells of several immunoSEQ 96-well plates, and each plate served as one replicate. For sorted subsets, around 0.2 ug of genomic DNA, equivalent to 25,000 to 35,000 T cell genomes, went into each replicate PCR. Purified libraries were measured with a Qubit 3.0 fluorometer, size-checked on a Bioanalyzer 2100, and measured again with the KAPA Library Quantification kit. A separate single-read 150-cycle Illumina NextSeq 550 flow cell was used to sequence each immunoSEQ 96-well plate. In the original analysis: Because the immunoSEQ output included only junctional sequences and no quality scores, the filtering could not be the same as the filtering used for full-length reads. To assign V/J genes and CDR3, sequences were annotated using PyIR, a Python wrapper for IgBLAST v1.9, with IMGT germline references. Reads with weak V/J assignments (E-value above 1e-6), missing CDR3, stop codons, out-of-frame junctions, or ambiguous translated residues were removed. A V3J clonotype was defined by an identical inferred V gene, J gene, and CDR3 amino acid sequence. Percentage overlap between repertoires was calculated by dividing the number of shared unique clonotypes by the size of the smaller repertoire. Richness of each repertoire was evaluated using RTK rarefaction, the Chao1 estimator, and Recon v2.1 estimates of unobserved clonotypes. Generation probabilities for all TCRbeta clonotypes obtained by the gDNA method from a few donors were computed using OLGA. TCRdb limited this immuneACCESS table to in-frame rearrangements with V and J called. A share of clones is missing; checked studies link under half to unresolved V genes, and the rest is unexplained. Clone size and V and J calls were adopted from that table, with D and trimming inferred from the DNA. The sample records 90,000 to 150,000 clones, roughly two thirds of which are singletons. The ten top clones hold roughly 24% of the sample.

The receptor chain draws on TRBV6-4 and TRBJ1-5, with no reliable assignment of the D segment. The sequencing sample was made of memory CD8+ T cells sorted from blood. In light of the paper, this sample's cell subset or site label describes: CD45RO+ cells pooled with CCR7-negative TemRA cells. The clonotype was recovered from a woman in her twenties or thirties in good health. CDR3 sequence: CASSDSTDNQPQHF. The DNA sequence is given as TGTGCCAGCAGTGACTCGACGGATAATCAGCCCCAGCATTTT.